Listed here are 24 T cell receptor beta chains from one sample, sequenced in a study of OX40 agonist ivuxolimab in advanced cancers. Produced via immunoSEQ multiplex PCR; TCRdb's table is partial and in-frame only. The sample records about 69,000 clones, more than 85% being singletons. The sequencing here drew on CD4+ or CD8+ T cells sorted from blood, taken in a trial of the OX40 agonist ivuxolimab. These receptors were collected from an adult with an advanced solid tumor such as melanoma, head and neck, liver or kidney cancer.

The genes are TRBV2 and TRBJ2-1; possible D gene TRBD2, 5 bases. The germline V gene has CDR1 SNHLY and CDR2 FYNNEI. CDR3 length equals 11 residues. The V end lost 8 bases, the J end lost 5 bases, and 7 bases lay between the germline ends. The CDR3, as DNA: TGTGCCAGCGAGGGAGACAATGAGCAGTTCTTC. It translates to CASEGDNEQFF.

The chain links TRBV7-2 to TRBJ2-3; 7 nucleotides agree with TRBD1. Germline loops: CDR1 SGHTA, CDR2 FQGNSA. The CDR3 has 14 residues. V gave up 1 base and J gave up 4 bases; unmatched junction bases: 2. CDR3 coding DNA: TGTGCCAGCAGCTTAGGAGGGGGCGCAGATACGCAGTATTTT. Translated, it gives CASSLGGGADTQYF.

The V and J genes are TRBV6-1 and TRBJ1-4; D not certain. This CDR3 has 14 residues. Germline CDR1 reads MNHNS; CDR2 reads SASEGT. V was shortened by 4 bases and J by 5 bases, with 11 bases between the two germline ends. The CDR3 DNA follows: TGTGCCAGCAGTGCTACGTGGGAAAATGAAAAACTGTTTTTT. Amino acids: CASSATWENEKLFF.

The chain couples TRBV7-6 to TRBJ2-7; 12 bases line up with TRBD2. V shed 5 bases and J 1 base; nucleotides not matched to a gene: 6. The CDR3 extends over 16 amino acids. CDR1 is SGHVS, CDR2 FNYEAQ, per germline. CDR3 DNA: TGTGCCAGCAGCCGGACTAGCGGGGATGGTTCCTACGAGCAGTACTTC. This codes for CASSRTSGDGSYEQYF.

The rearrangement links TRBV2 to TRBJ1-2; no clear D. V was shortened by 3 bases and J by 5 bases, with 10 bases between the two germline ends. Germline-derived CDR1 and CDR2 are SNHLY and FYNNEI. The CDR3 sequence is 13 residues long. CDR3 nucleotides: TGTGCCAGCAGTGACAGGTCTGGGTATGGCTACACCTTC. It yields the protein CASSDRSGYGYTF. Based on the CDR3 plus reference TRBV2 and TRBJ1-2, the full variable domain is EPEVTQTPSHQVTQMGQEVILRCVPISNHLYFYWYRQILGQKVEFLVSFYNNEISEKSEIFDDQFSVERPDGSNFTLKIRSTKLEDSAMYFCASSDRSGYGYTFGSGTRLTVV.

This clone was counted a single time. The chain links TRBV27 to TRBJ2-7; 7 bases are shared with TRBD1. Trimming removed 6 bases from V and 1 base from J; junction bases left unmatched: 3. There are 13 residues in the CDR3. The V gene's germline CDR1 is MNHEY and CDR2 SMNVEV (reference sequence). Here the CDR3 DNA reads TGTGCCAGCAGGACAGGGAAATCCTACGAGCAGTACTTC. It translates to CASRTGKSYEQYF.

V gene TRBV6-5 combines with J gene TRBJ1-5; no clear D gene. Germline CDR1 reads MNHEY; CDR2 reads SVGAGI. This CDR3 is built from 13 residues. The V gene lost 2 bases and the J gene lost 4 bases, with 6 bases spanning the gap. CDR3 amino acids: CASSYKQNQPQHF. The CDR3 nucleotides are TGTGCCAGCAGTTACAAACAGAATCAGCCCCAGCATTTT.

The V call is TRBV5-8, the J call TRBJ2-5, with D possibly matching TRBD1 (6 bases). The ends were cut back, 0 bases at V and 5 bases at J, with 14 bases in the middle. The germline V gene encodes CDR1 SGHTS and CDR2 YDEGEE. This CDR3 contains 15 residues. CDR3 nucleotides: TGTGCCAGCAGCTTGGCTGTCCTGAGGGGGGAGACCCAGTACTTC. It encodes CASSLAVLRGETQYF. Full variable domain (outside the CDR3, taken from reference TRBV5-8 and TRBJ2-5): EAGVTQSPTHLIKTRGQQATLRCSPISGHTSVYWYQQALGLGLQFLLWYDEGEERNRGNFPPRFSGRQFPNYSSELNVNALELEDSALYLCASSLAVLRGETQYFGPGTRLLVL.

The chain combines TRBV18 with TRBJ2-7, with D perhaps matching TRBD1 or TRBD2 (5 bases each). The CDR3 has 15 residues. V was trimmed by 2 bases and J by 4 bases, leaving 15 bases between them. Germline CDR1 reads KGHSH; CDR2 reads LQKENI. The CDR3 region is CASSPSGGVGYEQYF. The CDR3 nucleotides are TGTGCCAGCTCACCAAGTGGGGGTGTCGGGTACGAGCAGTACTTC.

Points on this clone: Distinct nucleotide sequences in the sample also encode this CDR3. The V and J genes are TRBV28 and TRBJ2-1; 9 bases are shared with TRBD2. Germline V gene data show CDR1 as MDHEN and CDR2 as SYDVKM. The CDR3 is made up of 14 amino acids. Losses at the gene ends were 2 bases for V and 6 bases for J; bases not matched to a gene: 2. The CDR3 protein is CASSLGGRGNEQFF. The DNA of the CDR3 is TGTGCCAGCAGTTTAGGCGGGAGGGGCAATGAGCAGTTCTTC.

This clone was seen only once. V gene TRBV2 combines with J gene TRBJ2-3; 13 nucleotides align to TRBD2. The CDR3 contains 15 residues. Per germline, CDR1 SNHLY and CDR2 FYNNEI. Losses at the gene ends were 6 bases for V and 6 bases for J; bases not matched to a gene: 6. Here the CDR3 reads CASRVLAGGPDTQYF. CDR3 nucleotides: TGTGCCAGCAGGGTACTAGCGGGAGGGCCGGATACGCAGTATTTT. Supplemented by reference TRBV2 and TRBJ2-3, the full variable domain reads EPEVTQTPSHQVTQMGQEVILRCVPISNHLYFYWYRQILGQKVEFLVSFYNNEISEKSEIFDDQFSVERPDGSNFTLKIRSTKLEDSAMYFCASRVLAGGPDTQYFGPGTRLTVL.

CDR3 protein: CASSQAGQGVYPYEQYF. The CDR3 nucleotides read TGCGCCAGCAGCCAAGCGGGACAGGGAGTTTATCCCTACGAGCAGTACTTC. The gene calls are TRBV4-1 and TRBJ2-7; 9 bases match TRBD1. Per the germline V gene, CDR1 is MGHRA and CDR2 is YSYEKL. The CDR3 has 17 residues. V trimming: 1 base; J trimming: 2 bases; junction bases outside the gene matches: 9.

This sequence joins TRBV28 and TRBJ1-2, with 7 bases identical to TRBD1. V gave up 5 bases and J gave up 7 bases; unmatched junction bases: 13. The CDR3 consists of 15 residues. Germline V gene data show CDR1 as MDHEN and CDR2 as SYDVKM. CDR3 sequence: CASSAATGVGSGYTF. In nucleotides, the CDR3 is TGTGCCAGCAGTGCAGCCACAGGGGTCGGGTCTGGCTACACCTTC.

The gene calls are TRBV6-1 and TRBJ2-7; D possibly corresponds to TRBD2 (6 bases). The CDR3 spans 13 residues. From germline, CDR1 is MNHNS and CDR2 SASEGT. Trimming stripped 5 bases from V and 2 bases from J, with 10 bases between. CDR3: CASSRLETYEQYF. CDR3 DNA sequence: TGTGCCAGCAGTCGACTAGAGACCTACGAGCAGTACTTC.

The chain recombines TRBV6-4 with TRBJ2-5; TRBD2 matches at 11 bases. Germline V gives CDR1 MRHNA, CDR2 SNTAGT. V gave up 3 bases and J gave up 1 base; unmatched junction bases: 4. The CDR3 totals 16 residues. As DNA, the CDR3 is TGTGCCAGCAGTGAGTTAGCGGGAGGGCCCCAAGAGACCCAGTACTTC. This gives the protein CASSELAGGPQETQYF.

This clone was seen just once. This chain joins TRBV2 and TRBJ1-5; 10 bases line up with TRBD1. The germline V gene has CDR1 SNHLY and CDR2 FYNNEI. This CDR3 has 15 residues. After removal of 5 bases from V and 2 bases from J, the junction contained 3 bases not matched to a gene. CDR3 in amino acids: CASSRDRGRNQPQHF. The CDR3 bases are TGTGCCAGCAGTCGGGACAGGGGCCGCAATCAGCCCCAGCATTTT. Drawing the rest from reference TRBV2 and TRBJ1-5, the complete variable domain is EPEVTQTPSHQVTQMGQEVILRCVPISNHLYFYWYRQILGQKVEFLVSFYNNEISEKSEIFDDQFSVERPDGSNFTLKIRSTKLEDSAMYFCASSRDRGRNQPQHFGDGTRLSIL.

The chain uses TRBV5-1 and TRBJ1-4; D possibly corresponds to TRBD1 (6 bases). V gave up 10 bases and J gave up 8 bases, with 18 bases separating them. The CDR3 is 13 amino acids. Germline lookup yields CDR1 SGHRS and CDR2 YFSETQ. The DNA of the CDR3 is TGCGCCCCCAGGGCAGGGGCGCGGGAAAAACTGTTTTTT. It codes for CAPRAGAREKLFF. Complete variable domain (other parts from reference TRBV5-1 and TRBJ1-4): KAGVTQTPRYLIKTRGQQVTLSCSPISGHRSVSWYQQTPGQGLQFLFEYFSETQRNKGNFPGRFSGRQFSNSRSEMNVSTLELGDSALYLCAPRAGAREKLFFGSGTQLSVL.

V is TRBV18 and J is TRBJ2-3; the D gene is possibly TRBD1 (5 bases). With 4 bases removed from V and 5 bases from J, the gap between germline ends came to 19 bases. Per the germline V gene, CDR1 is KGHSH and CDR2 is LQKENI. This CDR3 has 16 residues. CDR3 sequence (DNA): TGTGCCAGCTCACGATTCTCAGGCCAGGGTGTAGATACGCAGTATTTT. Residues: CASSRFSGQGVDTQYF.

The chain has TRBV20-1 and TRBJ2-1; 7 nucleotides align to TRBD2. Germline V gives CDR1 DFQATT, CDR2 SNEGSKA (reference sequence). The CDR3 has 11 residues. V gave up 6 bases and J gave up 9 bases; unmatched junction bases: 5. CDR3 residues: CSAPLATEQFF. The CDR3 nucleotides are TGCAGTGCCCCACTAGCGACTGAGCAGTTCTTC.

V usage is TRBV2 and J usage is TRBJ1-1; D remains unclear. The CDR3 extends over 13 amino acids. CDR1 and CDR2 (germline): SNHLY, FYNNEI. The germline V and J ends were trimmed by 1 base and 1 base, with 4 bases remaining between them. CDR3 DNA: TGTGCCAGCAGTGAAGTGGGGAACACTGAAGCTTTCTTT. Protein: CASSEVGNTEAFF.

The J gene is TRBJ2-1, the V gene TRBV5-4, with 14 bases identical to TRBD2. CDR3 length equals 19 residues. Germline lookup yields CDR1 SGHNT and CDR2 YYREEE (reference sequence). V dropped 0 bases and J dropped 7; count of bases not matched to a gene: 12. Here the CDR3 DNA reads TGTGCCAGCAGCTTGGGGGAGACTAGCGGGAGGGCCCAATGGAATGAGCAGTTCTTC. Protein: CASSLGETSGRAQWNEQFF.

The chain has TRBV6-5 and TRBJ1-1; D gene ambiguous. Trimming cost V 6 bases and J 4 bases, with 18 bases left between them. The CDR3 spans 15 residues. Germline loops: CDR1 MNHEY, CDR2 SVGAGI. CDR3 protein: CASRPPWGRTTEAFF. The CDR3 bases are TGTGCCAGCAGGCCACCCTGGGGAAGGACCACTGAAGCTTTCTTT.

The chain is built from TRBV2 and TRBJ2-1; unclear D gene. The CDR3 loop spans 13 amino acids. CDR1 and CDR2 (germline): SNHLY, FYNNEI. Trimming removed 7 bases from V and 0 bases from J, with 7 bases in between. CDR3 sequence (DNA): TGTGCCAGCAACTGGAACTCCTACAATGAGCAGTTCTTC. This translates into CASNWNSYNEQFF.

This rearrangement joins TRBV6-1 to TRBJ2-1; 10 positions agree with TRBD2. V was pared by 9 bases and J by 2 bases, with 7 bases of the junction left unmatched. Germline CDR1 reads MNHNS; CDR2 reads SASEGT. The CDR3 runs to 15 residues. CDR3 in amino acids: CASQRTSGTYNEQFF. DNA of the CDR3: TGTGCCAGTCAGAGGACTAGCGGAACCTACAATGAGCAGTTCTTC.